These 18 T cell receptor beta chains share one sample of origin, sequenced in a study of shared clonotypes between healthy human individuals. Libraries were prepared by immunoSEQ multiplex PCR; TCRdb keeps only in-frame clonotypes and omits some of them. The sample lists about 2.4 million clones, 80% to 95% occurring once. Sample: naive CD4+ T cells from PBMCs. Subset of the sample: CD45RA+ positively selected. These receptors originate from a man between 18 and 35 years old in good health. Some clones in this sample may be carry-over from other donors' samples.

Details on this clone: This sample also contains other DNA sequences that code for the same CDR3. This chain links TRBV5-1 with TRBJ1-2; D unresolved. The CDR3 runs 14 residues. Germline V gene sequence: CDR1 SGHRS, CDR2 YFSETQ. V dropped 0 bases and J dropped 1 base, with 7 bases sitting between them. This CDR3 reads CASSLGGFNYGYTF. In nucleotides, the CDR3 is TGCGCCAGCAGCTTGGGAGGGTTTAACTATGGCTACACCTTC. Full variable domain (remainder filled in from reference TRBV5-1 and TRBJ1-2): KAGVTQTPRYLIKTRGQQVTLSCSPISGHRSVSWYQQTPGQGLQFLFEYFSETQRNKGNFPGRFSGRQFSNSRSEMNVSTLELGDSALYLCASSLGGFNYGYTFGSGTRLTVV.

CDR3 sequence (DNA): TGTGCCAGCAGTACGCCGGGGCTAGCTGCCTACGAGCAGTACTTC. This codes for CASSTPGLAAYEQYF. This chain links TRBV6-5 with TRBJ2-7; D is possibly TRBD1 or TRBD2 (5 bases each). The CDR3 is 15 amino acids. The germline gives CDR1 MNHEY, CDR2 SVGAGI. V lost 5 bases and J 2 bases, leaving 16 bases between the germline ends.

The rearrangement joins TRBV5-1 to TRBJ1-5, with D possibly matching TRBD1 (5 bases). The CDR3 has 15 amino acids. In germline, CDR1 is SGHRS, CDR2 YFSETQ. V dropped 2 bases and J dropped 6 bases, with 15 bases sitting between them. Here the CDR3 DNA reads TGCGCCAGCAGCTTCAACTTGGGGGTTGGTCAGCCCCAGCATTTT. Its protein is CASSFNLGVGQPQHF.

The V and J genes are TRBV10-1 and TRBJ2-1, with D possibly being TRBD1 (6 bases). V shed 2 bases and J shed 6 bases, with 11 bases lying between them. Germline V gene lookup returns CDR1 WNHNN and CDR2 SYGVQD (reference sequence). This CDR3 is built from 14 residues. The CDR3 DNA follows: TGCGCCAGCAGTGAGAGAGGGGGTACCAATGAGCAGTTCTTC. Amino acids: CASSERGGTNEQFF.

CDR3 in DNA: TGTGCCAGCAGCCGGGGCCGGGGGGCAACCGGGGAGCTGTTTTTT. Amino acid sequence: CASSRGRGATGELFF. The V call is TRBV7-3, the J call TRBJ2-2; D might be TRBD2 (7 bases). The ends were cut back, 5 bases at V and 5 bases at J, with 15 bases in the middle. The CDR3 runs to 15 residues. The germline gives CDR1 SGHTA, CDR2 FQGTGA. The whole variable domain, remainder taken from reference TRBV7-3 and TRBJ2-2, is GAGVSQTPSNKVTEKGKYVELRCDPISGHTALYWYRQSLGQGPEFLIYFQGTGAADDSGLPNDRFFAVRPEGSVSTLKIQRTERGDSAVYLCASSRGRGATGELFFGEGSRLTVL.

The V gene is TRBV9, the J gene TRBJ2-2; D may be TRBD2 (6 bases). Germline V gene lookup returns CDR1 SGDLS and CDR2 YYNGEE. The V gene lost 3 bases and the J gene lost 9 bases, with 24 bases spanning the gap. The CDR3 sequence is 17 residues long. This chain's CDR3 is CASSGGRNGGAFRELFF. CDR3 in DNA: TGTGCCAGCAGCGGAGGCCGTAACGGGGGTGCTTTCCGGGAGCTGTTTTTT.

The chain employs TRBV21-1 and TRBJ2-5. TRBV21-1 counts as a pseudogene. CDR3 length: 17 amino acids. CDR3 coding DNA: TGTGCCAGCAGCACTGGAGAGGCCTTAGGGGGGTTAGAGACCCAGTACTTC. Residues: CASSTGEALGGLETQYF.

This clone appeared a single time. The chain carries TRBV28 and TRBJ2-7, with 9 bases that match TRBD1. The CDR3 spans 15 residues. V shed 4 bases, J shed 2 bases, and the junction held 6 bases outside the gene matches. The germline CDR1 and CDR2 sequences are MDHEN and SYDVKM. In nucleotides, the CDR3 is TGTGCCAGCAGTTCTCGGACAGGGGTAACCTACGAGCAGTACTTC. This gives the protein CASSSRTGVTYEQYF.

The chain links TRBV19 to TRBJ2-7; TRBD1 might be the D (6 bases). V was shortened by 1 base and J by 3 bases, with 16 bases between the two germline ends. The CDR3 has 16 amino acids. Germline V gene data show CDR1 as LNHDA and CDR2 as SQIVND (reference sequence). The CDR3 sequence is CASSIAQGGPVYEQYF. CDR3 DNA: TGTGCCAGTAGTATAGCCCAAGGGGGACCGGTCTACGAGCAGTACTTC.

This clone was recorded only once. V is TRBV19 and J is TRBJ2-7, with a weak D call TRBD1 (6 bases). The CDR3 has 17 residues. V gave up 5 bases and J gave up 0 bases, with 20 bases separating them. Germline-derived CDR1 and CDR2 are LNHDA and SQIVND (reference sequence). CDR3 DNA: TGTGCCAGTAGTGGCCCTGTGCAGGGGCCGAGCTCCTACGAGCAGTACTTC. This codes for CASSGPVQGPSSYEQYF.

The chain links TRBV28 to TRBJ2-5, with D tentatively TRBD1 or TRBD2 (5 bases each). The germline gives CDR1 MDHEN, CDR2 SYDVKM. The CDR3 spans 17 residues. V was pared by 6 bases and J by 0 bases, with 20 bases between. The CDR3 loop is CASRALFRGTYQETQYF. The CDR3 region has the DNA TGTGCCAGCAGGGCTTTGTTCCGAGGGACGTACCAAGAGACCCAGTACTTC. Using reference TRBV28 and TRBJ2-5 for the parts outside the CDR3, the full variable domain is DVKVTQSSRYLVKRTGEKVFLECVQDMDHENMFWYRQDPGLGLRLIYFSYDVKMKEKGDIPEGYSVSREKKERFSLILESASTNQTSMYLCASRALFRGTYQETQYFGPGTRLLVL.

This rearrangement joins TRBV19 to TRBJ2-3; 7 nucleotides agree with TRBD1. The CDR3 length is 15 residues. With V trimmed by 4 bases and J by 4 bases, 8 bases remained unmatched. The germline V gene encodes CDR1 LNHDA and CDR2 SQIVND (reference sequence). CDR3 sequence reads: CASSSDRVKADTQYF. CDR3 in DNA: TGTGCCAGTAGTAGTGACAGGGTGAAGGCAGATACGCAGTATTTT.

This clone has a single count. V usage is TRBV7-2 and J usage is TRBJ2-5, with 10 positions matching TRBD2. Trimming took 1 base from V and 5 from J; bases not matched to a gene: 7. This CDR3 is built from 16 residues. Looked up from germline, CDR1 is SGHTA and CDR2 is FQGNSA. The CDR3 is CASSLVLAGGGETQYF. CDR3 in DNA: TGTGCCAGCAGCTTAGTTTTAGCGGGAGGAGGTGAGACCCAGTACTTC.

The rearrangement joins TRBV7-9 to TRBJ2-2; D not resolved. Trimming pared 0 bases from V and 0 bases from J, leaving 5 bases between. Per the germline V gene, CDR1 is SEHNR and CDR2 is FQNEAQ (reference sequence). CDR3 length: 15 residues. The CDR3 loop is CASSLALANTGELFF. The CDR3 coding sequence is TGTGCCAGCAGCTTAGCGCTAGCGAACACCGGGGAGCTGTTTTTT.

The rearrangement links TRBV28 to TRBJ2-7; 11 bases agree with TRBD2. Germline V CDR1 and CDR2: MDHEN, SYDVKM. J gave up 4 bases and V 6 bases, and 5 bases lay outside the gene matches. The CDR3 is made up of 14 amino acids. The CDR3 DNA follows: TGTGCCAGCAGAAGACTAGCGGGGCGATACGAGCAGTACTTC. It is translated as CASRRLAGRYEQYF.

This chain joins TRBV28 and TRBJ2-7; weak D call: TRBD1 (6 bases). V shed 6 bases and J shed 3 bases, with 18 bases lying between them. CDR3 length: 15 amino acids. Per the germline V gene, CDR1 is MDHEN and CDR2 is SYDVKM. The DNA for the CDR3 is TGTGCCAGCAGCAGTGACAGGACCTCCTACTACGAGCAGTACTTC. This sequence encodes CASSSDRTSYYEQYF.

This clone was seen at least ten times. This chain connects TRBV19 to TRBJ2-2; TRBD2 is a possible D gene (6 bases). The germline gives CDR1 LNHDA, CDR2 SQIVND (reference sequence). V shed 7 bases and J shed 4 bases, with 19 bases lying between them. This CDR3 region has 16 residues. CDR3 in DNA: TGTGCCAGTAAGAATCATAGGCAGGGAGGCACCGGGGAGCTGTTTTTT. Amino acids: CASKNHRQGGTGELFF.

The chain recombines TRBV12-5 with TRBJ2-2, with 8 nucleotides matching TRBD1. V dropped 5 bases and J dropped 7; count of bases not matched to a gene: 6. The CDR3 runs to 14 residues. Germline CDR1 LGHNT, CDR2 FRNRAP. The CDR3 region has the DNA TGTGCTAGTGGTCTCGGACAGGGTGGCGGGGAGCTGTTTTTT. It yields the protein CASGLGQGGGELFF.